This paragraph reports one T cell receptor beta chain. As yet, its antigen is unknown. This sample is part of a study of T cell responses to AZD1222 COVID-19 vaccine. General study findings and limits: In a largely white British group with more females than males, clonal diversity was possibly underestimated. CD4 TCRs covered the whole spike, strongest at regions 160-218 and 743-854. Spike-specific TCR depth and breadth grew after two AZD1222 doses.

The assay was immunoSEQ multiplex PCR, and TCRdb's table has in-frame clones only and misses some. In the table there are 95,000 to 120,000 clones, approximately 88% of which are singletons. This CDR3 has 13 amino acids. Trimming shortened V by 3 bases and J by 5 bases, and 10 bases separated the two germline ends. Germline V lookup: CDR1 MNHEY, CDR2 SMNVEV (reference sequence). The chain carries TRBV27 and TRBJ1-1; possibly TRBD1 for D (5 bases). The specimen comprised peripheral blood, sampled 28 days after the second AZD1222 dose. The TCR was taken from an adult who received the AZD1222 COVID-19 vaccine. The CDR3 nucleotides are TGTGCCAGCAGTTTGCAGGGAGGGACTGAAGCTTTCTTT. It codes for CASSLQGGTEAFF.